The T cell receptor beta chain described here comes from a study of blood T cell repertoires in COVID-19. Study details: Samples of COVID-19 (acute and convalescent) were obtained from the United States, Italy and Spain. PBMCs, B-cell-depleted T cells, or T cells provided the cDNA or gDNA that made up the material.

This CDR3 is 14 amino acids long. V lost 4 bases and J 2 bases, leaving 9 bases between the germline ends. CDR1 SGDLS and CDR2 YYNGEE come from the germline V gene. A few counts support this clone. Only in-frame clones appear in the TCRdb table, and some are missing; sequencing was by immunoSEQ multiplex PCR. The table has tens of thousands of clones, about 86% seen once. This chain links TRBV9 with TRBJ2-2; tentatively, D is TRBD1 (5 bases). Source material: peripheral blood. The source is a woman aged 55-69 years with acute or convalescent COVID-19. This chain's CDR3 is CASSIGQNTGELFF. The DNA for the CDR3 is TGTGCCAGCAGCATTGGACAAAACACCGGGGAGCTGTTTTTT.